The T cell receptor beta chain described here comes from a study of T cells after yellow fever vaccination. General study results and limits: The appearance of a small share of clonotypes in both CD4 and CD8 compartments was observed. Secondary responses were weaker yet peaked faster, day 5 versus 15.

TCRdb recomputed calls from the 5' RACE reads with MiXCR, one row per CDR3 protein. The sample has more than 95,000 distinct CDR3 sequences, roughly 15% seen once. V dropped 0 bases and J dropped 6; count of bases not matched to a gene: 12. The CDR3 runs 17 residues. Germline CDR1 reads SGHRS; CDR2 reads YFSETQ. This clonotype was counted only a few times. Its target is not known. This specimen was CD8+ T cells sorted from PBMCs, taken 5 days after the yellow fever booster vaccination. The chain combines TRBV5-1 with TRBJ1-1; 9 bases line up with TRBD1. The clonotype comes from a man aged 18 to 35 who received the YFV17D yellow fever vaccine. The CDR3 sequence is CASSLAGLTGGRAEAFF. The CDR3 DNA sequence: TGCGCCAGCAGCTTGGCCGGACTTACAGGGGGCAGAGCTGAAGCTTTCTTT.